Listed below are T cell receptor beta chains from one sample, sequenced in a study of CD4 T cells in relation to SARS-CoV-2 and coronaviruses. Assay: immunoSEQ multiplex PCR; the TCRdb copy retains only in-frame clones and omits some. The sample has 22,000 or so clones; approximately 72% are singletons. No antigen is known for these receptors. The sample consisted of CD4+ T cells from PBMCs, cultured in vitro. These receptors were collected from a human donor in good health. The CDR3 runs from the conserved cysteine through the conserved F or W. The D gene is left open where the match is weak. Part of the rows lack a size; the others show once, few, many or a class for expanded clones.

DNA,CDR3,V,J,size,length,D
TGTGCCAGCAGTTACTGGAGCGGCAGCGGGGTATCCTACAATGAGCAGTTCTTC,CASSYWSGSGVSYNEQFF,TRBV6-2/TRBV6-3,TRBJ2-1,once,18,TRBD2
TGTGCCAGCAGCTTTGGTAACCAGTACGAGCAGTACTTC,CASSFGNQYEQYF,TRBV11-3,TRBJ2-7,NA,13,NA
TGTGCCAGCAGTCAATCGCTAGCGGGGGTCAATGAGCAGTTCTTC,CASSQSLAGVNEQFF,TRBV6-5,TRBJ2-1,NA,15,TRBD2
TGTGCCAGCAGCCCCGAGTTTGGGGAGCTGGAGTTCTTC,CASSPEFGELEFF,TRBV7-9,TRBJ2-1,few,13,NA
TGTGCCAGCAGCTTAGAGGGGGGCGGTGGCACTGAAGCTTTCTTT,CASSLEGGGGTEAFF,TRBV7-8,TRBJ1-1,NA,15,NA
TGTGCCAGCACCTCTAGGCAGGGCACGGATACGCAGTATTTT,CASTSRQGTDTQYF,TRBV11-1,TRBJ2-3,once,14,NA
TGTGCCAGCAGCTTGCTTTTGGCGGGAGGATACGCAGATACGCAGTATTTT,CASSLLLAGGYADTQYF,TRBV5-6,TRBJ2-3,NA,17,TRBD2
TGCGCCAGCAGCCAAGTCCCGTTCCGGGGTCCCTCACCCCTCCACTTT,CASSQVPFRGPSPLHF,TRBV4-1,TRBJ1-6,NA,16,NA
TGTGCCAGCCGCCTGGGACAGCCTTCGAACACTGAAGCTTTCTTT,CASRLGQPSNTEAFF,TRBV19,TRBJ1-1,NA,15,TRBD1
TGTGCCTGGAGTGCACGCGGGTACTACGAGCAGTACTTC,CAWSARGYYEQYF,TRBV30,TRBJ2-7,NA,13,NA
TGCGCCAGCAGCCAAGAGCTAGCGGGAGTATATGCATATACGCAGTATTTT,CASSQELAGVYAYTQYF,TRBV4-1,TRBJ2-3,NA,17,TRBD2
TGTGCCAGCAGCTTACTTCTGGCAGGTACAGATACGCAGTATTTT,CASSLLLAGTDTQYF,TRBV7-9,TRBJ2-3,NA,15,NA
TGTGCCAGCAGTTCCCAGGGGGGAGGGTACGAGCAGTACTTC,CASSSQGGGYEQYF,TRBV27,TRBJ2-7,few,14,NA
TGTGCCAGCACCCCGGACAGTCTGAACACTGAAGCTTTCTTT,CASTPDSLNTEAFF,TRBV2,TRBJ1-1,NA,14,NA
TGTGCCAGCAGTTCACCCTCCTACGAGCAGTACTTC,CASSSPSYEQYF,TRBV28,TRBJ2-7,once,12,NA
TGTGCCAGCAGCTTGTCGGGGTGGCCGATGAACACTGAAGCTTTCTTT,CASSLSGWPMNTEAFF,TRBV5-6,TRBJ1-1,NA,16,NA
TGTGCCAGTGGCGGACAGGGGGCGCATGAAAAACTGTTTTTT,CASGGQGAHEKLFF,TRBV19,TRBJ1-4,NA,14,TRBD1
TGTGCCAGCAGCTTACGGGTGGTTGAGGAGCAGTACTTC,CASSLRVVEEQYF,TRBV5-6,TRBJ2-7,NA,13,NA
TGTGCCTGGAGTCCACAGGGCAATCAGCCCCAGCATTTT,CAWSPQGNQPQHF,TRBV30,TRBJ1-5,NA,13,NA
TGTGCCAGCAGCTTGGACAGTATCGGCAATCAGCCCCAGCATTTT,CASSLDSIGNQPQHF,TRBV7-8,TRBJ1-5,NA,15,NA
TGTGCCAGCTCACTCAGAACAGGGGACACCGGGGAGCTGTTTTTT,CASSLRTGDTGELFF,TRBV18,TRBJ2-2,NA,15,TRBD1
TGTGCCAGCAGCTTAGATAGCGGGGCTTACAATGAGCAGTTCTTC,CASSLDSGAYNEQFF,TRBV7-9,TRBJ2-1,NA,15,TRBD2
TGTGCCAGCAGTGCTCAGTGGCCGGAAGCTTTCTTT,CASSAQWPEAFF,TRBV28,TRBJ1-1,once,12,NA
TGTGCCAGCAGCCAAGACATCTGGGGGCTAGCGGGAAACTACAATGAGCAGTTCTTC,CASSQDIWGLAGNYNEQFF,TRBV3-1/TRBV3-2,TRBJ2-1,NA,19,TRBD2
TGCGCCAGCAGCTTGCAAGAAGCGATCGGGGAGCTGTTTTTT,CASSLQEAIGELFF,TRBV5-1,TRBJ2-2,NA,14,NA
TGTGCCAGCTCGTCCCTTGGGGGCCTTAGCAATCAGCCCCAGCATTTT,CASSSLGGLSNQPQHF,TRBV18,TRBJ1-5,NA,16,NA
TGTGCCAGCAGCGCGACCCGGGGTTTCTATGGCTACACCTTC,CASSATRGFYGYTF,TRBV9,TRBJ1-2,NA,14,NA
TGTGCCAGCAGCCAACTAGGACTAGCGGGAGGTGGGAGGTCCTACAATGAGCAGTTCTTC,CASSQLGLAGGGRSYNEQFF,TRBV4-2,TRBJ2-1,NA,20,TRBD2
TGTGCCTGGAGTGTAGCGGGGCAAGAGACCCAGTACTTC,CAWSVAGQETQYF,TRBV30,TRBJ2-5,NA,13,TRBD2
TGTGCCAGTAGTATGGCACCTTCCGAAGGTAGTGAGCAGTTCTTC,CASSMAPSEGSEQFF,TRBV19,TRBJ2-1,NA,15,NA
TGTGCCAGCTCACTAAGCGGGAGTATGGATACGCAGTATTTT,CASSLSGSMDTQYF,TRBV18,TRBJ2-3,NA,14,TRBD2
TGTGCCACCAGTGAGGGGAGGGAGACCCAGTACTTC,CATSEGRETQYF,TRBV24-1,TRBJ2-5,NA,12,NA
TGCGCCAGCAGCTCGGCTGGGTCCCCGGGGACTGAAGCTTTCTTT,CASSSAGSPGTEAFF,TRBV5-1,TRBJ1-1,NA,15,NA
TGTGCCAGCAGCGAATCAGGGGGAGGTAATGAAAAACTGTTTTTT,CASSESGGGNEKLFF,TRBV25-1,TRBJ1-4,NA,15,TRBD1
TGTGCCAGCAGCTTCCGACTCCAGAGCACAGATACGCAGTATTTT,CASSFRLQSTDTQYF,TRBV7-2,TRBJ2-3,NA,15,NA
TGTGCCACCAGCAGAGATATCGGGGAGATCACCAATGAGCAGTTCTTC,CATSRDIGEITNEQFF,TRBV15,TRBJ2-1,NA,16,NA
TGTGCCAGCAGTGAGGACTCCGGGGCGTATCAGCCCCAGCATTTT,CASSEDSGAYQPQHF,TRBV2,TRBJ1-5,NA,15,NA
TGTGCCAGCAGTCGGGAACAGGGGTTTGGTAGTCAGCCCCAGCATTTT,CASSREQGFGSQPQHF,TRBV27,TRBJ1-5,NA,16,TRBD1
TGTGCCAGCAGCGTTTCTAGCGGGAGGGCCGCAGATACGCAGTATTTT,CASSVSSGRAADTQYF,TRBV9,TRBJ2-3,NA,16,TRBD2
TGTGCCAGCAGTGAACGTTGGGACAGTAAGACAGATACGCAGTATTTT,CASSERWDSKTDTQYF,TRBV6-1,TRBJ2-3,NA,16,TRBD1